These T cell receptor beta chains were read from a single sample in a study of shared clonotypes between healthy human individuals. Profiling relied on immunoSEQ multiplex PCR, and the TCRdb table lists in-frame clones only, not all of them. The sample includes fewer than 550,000 clones, around 79% of them seen just once. Sequenced sample: PBMCs. The origin of the receptors is a woman aged 35 to 49 in good health. Some clones in this sample may be carry-over from other donors' samples. Each CDR3 is given with its conserved first and last residue. D genes are given only for firm matches. Clone size is given for some rows only: seen once, a few or many times, or a class if the clone is expanded.

V gene	J gene	clone size	D gene	CDR3 protein	CDR3 DNA
TRBV6-6	TRBJ1-3	NA	TRBD1	CASSTPQGGSGNTIYF	TGTGCCAGCAGCACCCCACAGGGGGGCTCTGGAAACACCATATATTTT
TRBV27	TRBJ2-3	once	NA	CASSLGTGTARGDTQYF	TGTGCCAGCAGTTTAGGGACTGGGACTGCCCGGGGTGATACGCAGTATTTT
TRBV10-3	TRBJ2-3	NA	TRBD2	CAISVRLAGDTQYF	TGTGCCATCAGTGTGCGACTAGCGGGAGATACGCAGTATTTT
TRBV18	TRBJ2-7	NA	NA	CASSPPGLPYEQYF	TGTGCCAGCTCACCACCCGGCCTTCCCTACGAGCAGTACTTC
TRBV27	TRBJ2-4	NA	NA	CASSLYGGAKNIQYF	TGTGCCAGCAGTCTTTACGGGGGAGCCAAAAACATTCAGTACTTC
TRBV29-1	TRBJ2-6	few	NA	CSVALWRDSGANVLTF	TGCAGCGTTGCACTATGGCGTGACTCTGGGGCCAACGTCCTGACTTTC
TRBV2	TRBJ2-1	once	TRBD2	CASSEGITGGLREQFF	TGTGCCAGCAGTGAAGGAATAACGGGAGGGCTAAGAGAGCAGTTCTTC
TRBV7-6	TRBJ2-7	NA	TRBD1	CASSSMGQGPYEQYF	TGTGCCAGCAGCTCCATGGGACAGGGGCCCTACGAGCAGTACTTC
TRBV7-2	TRBJ2-5	NA	NA	CASSINRVQETQYF	TGTGCCAGCAGTATCAACAGGGTACAAGAGACCCAGTACTTC
TRBV18	TRBJ2-3	NA	NA	CASSPGSGTDTQYF	TGTGCCAGCTCACCCGGGAGCGGCACAGATACGCAGTATTTT
TRBV11-2	TRBJ1-3	NA	NA	CASSLEPVGNTIYF	TGTGCCAGCAGCTTAGAACCCGTTGGAAACACCATATATTTT
TRBV5-1	TRBJ1-4	NA	NA	CASSFGQGGEKLFF	TGCGCCAGCAGCTTTGGGCAGGGAGGTGAAAAACTGTTTTTT
TRBV5-1	TRBJ2-1	NA	NA	CASSLDPVYNEQFF	TGCGCCAGCAGCTTGGACCCGGTATACAATGAGCAGTTCTTC
TRBV10-3	TRBJ2-3	NA	NA	CAIRGGTDTQYF	TGTGCCATCAGGGGAGGCACAGATACGCAGTATTTT
TRBV11-1	TRBJ2-5	many	TRBD1	CASSRRDSQETQYF	TGTGCCAGCAGCCGCCGGGACAGCCAAGAGACCCAGTACTTC
TRBV5-4	TRBJ2-5	NA	NA	CASSLNQGTETQYF	TGTGCCAGCAGCTTGAACCAGGGGACAGAGACCCAGTACTTC
TRBV18	TRBJ2-3	NA	NA	CASSPPVLETDTQYF	TGTGCCAGCTCACCACCAGTTCTAGAAACAGATACGCAGTATTTT
TRBV6-6	TRBJ1-3	NA	TRBD1	CASGNRGRGNTIYF	TGTGCCAGCGGGAATAGGGGGCGAGGGAACACCATATATTTT
TRBV11-2	TRBJ2-1	many	NA	CASSFIGQNNEQFF	TGTGCCAGCAGCTTCATCGGCCAAAACAATGAGCAGTTCTTC
TRBV18	TRBJ2-2	NA	TRBD2	CASSPEVLAGSSSGGELFF	TGTGCCAGCTCACCCGAGGTACTAGCGGGTTCTAGCTCGGGCGGGGAGCTGTTTTTT
TRBV19	TRBJ2-2	NA	NA	CASSLLLGELFF	TGTGCCAGTAGTCTCCTCTTGGGGGAGCTGTTTTTT
TRBV5-6	TRBJ2-3	once	TRBD1	CASSHGTGSTDTQYF	TGTGCCAGCAGCCACGGGACAGGGAGCACAGATACGCAGTATTTT
TRBV2	TRBJ2-3	once	NA	CASSGITTDTQYF	TGTGCCAGCAGTGGGATCACCACAGATACGCAGTATTTT
TRBV5-1	TRBJ1-1	NA	TRBD1	CASSSGQMNTEAFF	TGCGCCAGCAGCTCGGGACAGATGAACACTGAAGCTTTCTTT
TRBV7-2	TRBJ1-2	NA	NA	CASSLDVGDYGYTF	TGTGCCAGCAGCTTAGATGTGGGGGACTATGGCTACACCTTC
TRBV7-2	TRBJ1-1	NA	NA	CASSLGVQNTEAFF	TGTGCCAGCAGCTTAGGGGTCCAGAACACTGAAGCTTTCTTT
TRBV18	TRBJ1-4	NA	NA	CASSPQGKEEKLFF	TGTGCCAGCTCACCCCAGGGGAAGGAGGAAAAACTGTTTTTT
TRBV30	TRBJ1-1	few	NA	CAWTLIANTEAFF	TGTGCCTGGACACTCATCGCGAACACTGAAGCTTTCTTT
TRBV5-1	TRBJ2-1	NA	TRBD2	CASSLVGLAGAGYNEQFF	TGCGCCAGCAGCTTGGTGGGCTTAGCGGGAGCGGGTTACAATGAGCAGTTCTTC
TRBV30	TRBJ1-2	NA	NA	CAWSEPTVYTF	TGTGCCTGGAGTGAGCCGACAGTCTACACCTTC
TRBV7-3	TRBJ1-2	once	TRBD1	CASSLHRGHNYGYTF	TGTGCCAGCAGCCTGCACAGGGGGCATAACTATGGCTACACCTTC
TRBV6-4	TRBJ1-1	NA	TRBD1	CASSADRDTEAFF	TGTGCCAGCAGTGCCGACAGGGACACTGAAGCTTTCTTT
TRBV6-6	TRBJ1-4	NA	NA	CASSYFANEKLFF	TGTGCCAGCAGTTACTTTGCTAATGAAAAACTGTTTTTT
TRBV4-2	TRBJ1-4	NA	NA	CASSQVLHGRTNEKLFF	TGTGCCAGCAGCCAAGTGCTCCATGGGCGGACTAATGAAAAACTGTTTTTT
TRBV6-5	TRBJ1-5	NA	NA	CASSPYREQPQHF	TGTGCCAGCAGTCCATACAGGGAACAGCCCCAGCATTTT
TRBV16	TRBJ2-6	NA	TRBD1	CASSLGRAGGANGANVLTF	TGTGCCAGCAGCCTCGGCAGGGCAGGGGGAGCAAATGGGGCCAACGTCCTGACTTTC
TRBV29-1	TRBJ2-3	NA	NA	CSVASTAGLGTDTQYF	TGCAGCGTTGCTAGCACGGCGGGTCTAGGCACAGATACGCAGTATTTT
TRBV10-3	TRBJ2-7	NA	TRBD2	CAISESREGPYEQYF	TGTGCCATCAGTGAATCGCGGGAGGGCCCATACGAGCAGTACTTC
TRBV6-4	TRBJ1-1	NA	NA	CASTPTAGNTEAFF	TGTGCCAGCACACCGACAGCCGGGAACACTGAAGCTTTCTTT
TRBV5-1	TRBJ2-7	NA	NA	CASSFGGGLLYEQYF	TGCGCCAGCAGCTTTGGTGGGGGACTCCTCTACGAGCAGTACTTC
TRBV10-2	TRBJ2-3	NA	NA	CASSERSDTQYF	TGCGCCAGCAGTGAGCGGTCAGATACGCAGTATTTT
TRBV7-6	TRBJ2-1	NA	NA	CASSLDPGVTYNEQFF	TGTGCCAGCAGCTTAGACCCGGGAGTAACCTACAATGAGCAGTTCTTC
TRBV5-1	TRBJ2-2	NA	TRBD1	CASSLGDRGFTGELFF	TGCGCCAGCAGCTTGGGGGACAGGGGCTTCACCGGGGAGCTGTTTTTT
TRBV19	TRBJ1-1	NA	TRBD1	CASRPQGPNTEAFF	TGTGCCAGTAGGCCACAGGGGCCGAACACTGAAGCTTTCTTT
TRBV5-1	TRBJ1-3	NA	NA	CASSLGDSISSGNTIYF	TGCGCCAGCAGCTTGGGTGACAGCATTTCCTCTGGAAACACCATATATTTT
TRBV30	TRBJ1-3	NA	NA	CACSRRGLAGNTIYF	TGTGCCTGTAGCCGAAGGGGGTTAGCTGGAAACACCATATATTTT
TRBV27	TRBJ1-2	few	NA	CASSRSGQQSYGYTF	TGTGCCAGCAGCCGAAGCGGACAGCAGAGCTATGGCTACACCTTC
TRBV6-1	TRBJ2-6	NA	NA	CASTNTGPGANVLTF	TGTGCCAGCACTAATACAGGGCCTGGGGCCAACGTCCTGACTTTC
TRBV19	TRBJ2-7	NA	TRBD2	CASSIELAGFYEQYF	TGTGCCAGTAGTATAGAACTAGCGGGTTTCTACGAGCAGTACTTC
TRBV20-1	TRBJ1-1	few	NA	CSVASNTEAFF	TGCAGTGTAGCTAGCAACACTGAAGCTTTCTTT
TRBV19	TRBJ2-2	few	NA	CASSAGGAGELFF	TGTGCCAGTAGTGCAGGAGGGGCTGGGGAGCTGTTTTTT
TRBV30	TRBJ2-5	NA	NA	CAWSGVRDGEQYF	TGTGCCTGGAGTGGGGTGCGGGATGGTGAGCAGTACTTC
TRBV18	TRBJ2-3	NA	TRBD2	CASSPRAGGVTDTQYF	TGTGCCAGCTCACCACGGGCGGGAGGGGTCACAGATACGCAGTATTTT
TRBV4-3	TRBJ1-3	NA	NA	CASSQTTRGNTIYF	TGCGCCAGCAGCCAAACGACAAGGGGAAACACCATATATTTT